Below are 29 T cell receptor beta chains sequenced from a single sample in a study of shared clonotypes between healthy human individuals. Only in-frame clones appear in the TCRdb table, and some are missing; sequencing was by immunoSEQ multiplex PCR. The sample shows some 1 million clones, about 76% of them seen only once. Sequencing was performed on memory CD4+ T cells sorted from blood. Subset indicated: CD45RA-negative fraction. Every receptor here comes from a man aged 18-30 years in good health.

In this sample, this clone turned up once. The V and J genes are TRBV7-9 and TRBJ1-2; TRBD1 aligns across 9 bases. The CDR3 has 15 amino acids. Germline assignment: CDR1 SEHNR and CDR2 FQNEAQ (reference sequence). J gave up 7 bases and V 2 bases, and 8 bases lay outside the gene matches. For the CDR3, the DNA is TGTGCCAGCAGCTTATATTCCTCGGACAGGGGTGGCTACACCTTC. Its translation: CASSLYSSDRGGYTF.

Note on this clone: A read error may be the cause here, since a much bigger clone is one base away. In the same sample, other DNA sequences code for this CDR3. The V gene is TRBV28, the J gene TRBJ1-1; D remains unclear. The CDR3 spans 11 residues. Trimming shortened V by 6 bases and J by 1 base, and 3 bases separated the two germline ends. CDR1 is MDHEN, CDR2 SYDVKM, per germline. CDR3 in DNA: TGTGCCAGCAGGGAGAACACTGAAGCTTTCTTT. The encoded protein is CASRENTEAFF.

This clone was detected only a few times. J is TRBJ1-2 and V is TRBV2; D not resolved. Per germline, CDR1 SNHLY and CDR2 FYNNEI. V dropped 5 bases and J dropped 2 bases, with 12 bases sitting between them. The CDR3 consists of 14 residues. Written as DNA, the CDR3 is TGTGCCAGCAGTCCCCGGGTGAAGAACTATGGCTACACCTTC. Protein: CASSPRVKNYGYTF.

There are a few counts of this clone. The V gene is TRBV7-6, the J gene TRBJ2-3; D tentatively reads TRBD1 or TRBD2 (5 bases each). V gave up 2 bases and J gave up 1 base, with 19 bases separating them. CDR1 and CDR2 from the germline V gene are SGHVS and FNYEAQ. CDR3 size: 18 residues. CDR3 sequence: CASSLSIRTGRGTDTQYF. CDR3 DNA sequence: TGTGCCAGCAGCTTATCCATCAGGACGGGGCGGGGCACAGATACGCAGTATTTT.

This clone was found many times. V gene TRBV4-1 combines with J gene TRBJ2-3; the D gene is possibly TRBD2 (6 bases). The CDR3 has 14 amino acids. Germline CDR1 is MGHRA and CDR2 is YSYEKL. The V gene lost 0 bases and the J gene lost 11 bases, with 15 bases spanning the gap. In DNA, the CDR3 is TGCGCCAGCAGCCAAGAGGCCTCTGGGAGGAAGCAGTATTTT. Its protein is CASSQEASGRKQYF.

V gene TRBV5-1 combines with J gene TRBJ1-5; D possibly corresponds to TRBD1 (6 bases). This CDR3 is built from 14 residues. Deletions cut 0 bases from V and 7 bases from J, with 11 bases between. The germline V gene encodes CDR1 SGHRS and CDR2 YFSETQ. In DNA, the CDR3 is TGCGCCAGCAGCTTGGAACAGGGCGGCCAGCCCCAGCATTTT. It translates to CASSLEQGGQPQHF. Combining the CDR3 with reference TRBV5-1 and TRBJ1-5 gives the whole variable domain KAGVTQTPRYLIKTRGQQVTLSCSPISGHRSVSWYQQTPGQGLQFLFEYFSETQRNKGNFPGRFSGRQFSNSRSEMNVSTLELGDSALYLCASSLEQGGQPQHFGDGTRLSIL.

The rearrangement uses TRBV10-3 and TRBJ2-2, with 7 bases that match TRBD2. Losses at the gene ends were 5 bases for V and 0 bases for J; bases not matched to a gene: 12. The CDR3 contains 18 residues. Germline lookup yields CDR1 ENHRY and CDR2 SYGVKD. The CDR3 spells CAISTGPASGANTGELFF. CDR3 in DNA: TGTGCCATCAGTACCGGTCCGGCTAGCGGTGCGAACACCGGGGAGCTGTTTTTT.

Of note for this clone: Other DNA sequences in this specimen translate into the identical CDR3. The J gene is TRBJ2-5, the V gene TRBV5-1; perhaps TRBD2 as D (5 bases). The CDR3 runs to 12 residues. Germline V lookup: CDR1 SGHRS, CDR2 YFSETQ. The V gene lost 1 base and the J gene lost 5 bases, with 6 bases spanning the gap. CDR3 amino acids: CASSLPGETQYF. The CDR3 DNA is TGCGCCAGCAGCTTGCCGGGGGAGACCCAGTACTTC.

Only a few counts were recorded for this clone. The rearrangement links TRBV2 to TRBJ1-1, with 9 bases lining up with TRBD1. V dropped 4 bases and J dropped 5; count of bases not matched to a gene: 8. The CDR3 consists of 15 residues. Germline CDR1 reads SNHLY; CDR2 reads FYNNEI. This chain's CDR3 is CASSATQGAGTEAFF. In nucleotides, the CDR3 is TGTGCCAGCAGTGCCACACAGGGGGCAGGGACTGAAGCTTTCTTT.

The chain uses TRBV27 and TRBJ1-6; 9 nucleotides match TRBD1. The length of the CDR3 is 14 residues. V lost 2 bases to trimming and J lost 9 bases; unmatched junction nucleotides: 2. CDR1 MNHEY and CDR2 SMNVEV come from the germline V gene (reference sequence). DNA of the CDR3: TGTGCCAGCAGTTTAGGGGACAGGGTTTCACCCCTCCACTTT. It specifies CASSLGDRVSPLHF.

This clone was observed once. The chain employs TRBV7-2 and TRBJ2-1; 9 nucleotides line up with TRBD2. The CDR3 runs 13 residues. Trimming took 3 bases from V and 8 from J; bases not matched to a gene: 2. Germline V CDR1 and CDR2: SGHTA, FQGNSA. The CDR3 coding sequence is TGTGCCAGCAGCTTTAGCGGGAGACATGAGCAGTTCTTC. Translation: CASSFSGRHEQFF.

This clone was observed a few times. V is TRBV28 and J is TRBJ1-5, with D uncertain. From germline, CDR1 is MDHEN and CDR2 SYDVKM. The ends were cut back, 8 bases at V and 0 bases at J, with 8 bases in the middle. CDR3 size: 13 residues. The CDR3 DNA reads TGTGCCAGCGGGTCGGATAGCAATCAGCCCCAGCATTTT. Encoded protein: CASGSDSNQPQHF.

This CDR3 is CASSLAVWSTDTQYF. DNA of the CDR3: TGTGCCAGCAGCTTGGCGGTGTGGAGCACAGATACGCAGTATTTT. The rearrangement joins TRBV7-9 to TRBJ2-3; D is unclear. The CDR3 consists of 15 residues. CDR1 and CDR2 from the germline V gene are SEHNR and FQNEAQ (reference sequence). V lost 3 bases and J lost 0, with 10 bases in between.

As for this clone: It may be a read error: a sequence one base away is much more abundant. The sample contains more than one DNA sequence encoding this CDR3. This chain connects TRBV7-8 to TRBJ1-6; the match to TRBD1 covers 7 bases. The germline V gene has CDR1 SGHVS and CDR2 FQNEAQ. The junction had 3 bases not matched to a gene; V was cut back by 5 bases and J by 5 bases. CDR3 length: 14 amino acids. The CDR3, as DNA: TGTGCCAGCAGCCTGGGACAGAATAATTCACCCCTCCACTTT. Translated: CASSLGQNNSPLHF.

The chain employs TRBV7-2 and TRBJ1-6, with D uncertain. V lost 0 bases and J lost 4, with 13 bases in between. Germline CDR1 and CDR2: SGHTA and FQGNSA. The CDR3 covers 17 residues. CDR3 bases: TGTGCCAGCAGCTTAGCGGTCGAGTCGCTATATAATTCACCCCTCCACTTT. Its protein is CASSLAVESLYNSPLHF.

As DNA, the CDR3 is TGTGCCAGCTCAATTCGGGGTACTCACAGCGGGAGGTTGCCAGATACGCAGTATTTT. Protein sequence: CASSIRGTHSGRLPDTQYF. This rearrangement joins TRBV18 to TRBJ2-3, with 9 bases fitting TRBD2. The CDR3 covers 19 residues. The germline V gene encodes CDR1 KGHSH and CDR2 LQKENI. Trimming cost V 5 bases and J 4 bases; bases outside gene matches: 19. Filled out from reference TRBV18 and TRBJ2-3, the complete variable domain reads NAGVMQNPRHLVRRRGQEARLRCSPMKGHSHVYWYRQLPEEGLKFMVYLQKENIIDESGMPKERFSAEFPKEGPSILRIQQVVRGDSAAYFCASSIRGTHSGRLPDTQYFGPGTRLTVL.

The rearrangement uses TRBV10-3 and TRBJ2-7, with 8 bases lining up with TRBD1. The germline gives CDR1 ENHRY, CDR2 SYGVKD. The CDR3 runs to 13 residues. The trim removed 7 bases at V and 6 bases at J, leaving 8 bases unmatched. The CDR3 spells CAITPDRVSEQYF. The CDR3 bases are TGTGCCATCACCCCGGACAGGGTTAGCGAGCAGTACTTC.

This chain connects TRBV19 to TRBJ2-7, with D unclear. Germline values: CDR1 LNHDA, CDR2 SQIVND (reference sequence). The V and J ends lost 5 bases and 0 bases respectively, with 14 bases between them. The CDR3 length is 15 residues. Here the CDR3 DNA reads TGTGCCAGTAGTCGTTCCCAGATCGACTCCTACGAGCAGTACTTC. It specifies CASSRSQIDSYEQYF.

V is TRBV6-5 and J is TRBJ1-1; D is unresolved. CDR3 length equals 15 residues. Germline CDR1 is MNHEY and CDR2 is SVGAGI. Trimming took off 4 bases at V and 5 bases at J, with 17 bases between the two ends. The chain's CDR3 is CASSFPQDGKTEAFF. CDR3 sequence (DNA): TGTGCCAGCAGTTTCCCCCAGGACGGTAAGACTGAAGCTTTCTTT.

In DNA, the CDR3 is TGTGCCAGCAGTGACCTCCGGGGTGGCATTCAGTACTTC. Translation: CASSDLRGGIQYF. The chain carries TRBV6-1 and TRBJ2-4; maybe TRBD2 (5 bases). The CDR3 loop spans 13 amino acids. CDR1 and CDR2 (germline): MNHNS, SASEGT. V dropped 3 bases and J dropped 9 bases, with 12 bases sitting between them.

The genes are TRBV6-1 and TRBJ2-7; TRBD1 agrees at 8 bases. There are 13 residues in the CDR3. Germline V gene lookup returns CDR1 MNHNS and CDR2 SASEGT. With 5 bases clipped from V and 4 bases from J, the junction kept 4 bases outside the gene matches. CDR3 DNA: TGTGCCAGCAGTAACTACAGGGGGTACGAGCAGTACTTC. Translation gives CASSNYRGYEQYF.

The gene calls are TRBV19 and TRBJ1-5, with TRBD1 matching over 7 bases. V lost 2 bases, J lost 1 base, and 14 bases stayed unmatched. Germline CDR1 reads LNHDA; CDR2 reads SQIVND (reference sequence). This CDR3 has 19 residues. CDR3 nucleotides: TGTGCCAGTAGTATATCCCCGACAGGGTTGACTACCAGCAATCAGCCCCAGCATTTT. It codes for CASSISPTGLTTSNQPQHF.

This sequence joins TRBV11-2 and TRBJ1-4; D gene ambiguous. The CDR3 runs 15 residues. Germline loops: CDR1 SGHAT, CDR2 FQNNGV. Trimming stripped 5 bases from V and 3 bases from J, with 13 bases between. CDR3 protein: CASSPTGIANEKLFF. The DNA of the CDR3 is TGTGCCAGCAGCCCGACGGGGATAGCTAATGAAAAACTGTTTTTT.

This clone appeared once. The chain carries TRBV28 and TRBJ2-5, with 8 positions matching TRBD2. Looked up from germline, CDR1 is MDHEN and CDR2 is SYDVKM. The CDR3 has 14 residues. The V and J ends lost 4 bases and 5 bases, in that order; junction bases with no gene match: 6. CDR3 amino acids: CASSSPGGPETQYF. As DNA, the CDR3 is TGTGCCAGCAGTTCCCCGGGGGGGCCGGAGACCCAGTACTTC.

The rearrangement links TRBV4-2 to TRBJ1-3; no reliable D call. Germline CDR1 LGHNA, CDR2 YNFKEQ. Deletions cut 0 bases from V and 2 bases from J, with 8 bases between. The CDR3 has 15 amino acids. The CDR3 sequence: CASSQERATGNTIYF. CDR3 DNA sequence: TGTGCCAGCAGCCAAGAAAGGGCGACTGGAAACACCATATATTTT.

This rearrangement joins TRBV4-1 to TRBJ2-3; 11 nucleotides align to TRBD2. The CDR3 totals 17 residues. Looked up from germline, CDR1 is MGHRA and CDR2 is YSYEKL. V gave up 2 bases and J gave up 1 base; unmatched junction bases: 5. CDR3 bases: TGCGCCAGCAGCCAACCCCTACTAGCGGGGGGCACAGATACGCAGTATTTT. This codes for CASSQPLLAGGTDTQYF.

This chain connects TRBV29-1 to TRBJ1-1; possible D gene TRBD1, 5 bases. The V end was cut by 7 bases, the J end by 5 bases, with 14 bases between. Germline values: CDR1 SQVTM, CDR2 ANQGSEA. The CDR3 spans 12 residues. The CDR3 DNA reads TGCAGCGCCCGACGGGGGGAAACTGAAGCTTTCTTT. This encodes CSARRGETEAFF. Complete variable domain (other parts from reference TRBV29-1 and TRBJ1-1): SAVISQKPSRDICQRGTSLTIQCQVDSQVTMMFWYRQQPGQSLTLIATANQGSEATYESGFVIDKFPISRPNLTFSTLTVSNMSPEDSSIYLCSARRGETEAFFGQGTRLTVV.

The chain uses TRBV5-6 and TRBJ2-3, with 11 bases identical to TRBD2. Losses at the gene ends were 7 bases for V and 4 bases for J; bases not matched to a gene: 5. The CDR3 is 14 amino acids. Germline V gene sequence: CDR1 SGHDT, CDR2 YYEEEE. CDR3: CASGIAGGADTQYF. The CDR3 DNA follows: TGTGCCAGCGGAATAGCGGGGGGGGCAGATACGCAGTATTTT. Supplemented by reference TRBV5-6 and TRBJ2-3, the full variable domain reads DAGVTQSPTHLIKTRGQQVTLRCSPKSGHDTVSWYQQALGQGPQFIFQYYEEEERQRGNFPDRFSGHQFPNYSSELNVNALLLGDSALYLCASGIAGGADTQYFGPGTRLTVL.

V is TRBV7-6 and J is TRBJ1-4; D call uncertain. The CDR3 is 16 residues long. Germline-derived CDR1 and CDR2 are SGHVS and FNYEAQ. V shed 4 bases and J shed 7 bases, with 19 bases lying between them. The CDR3 coding sequence is TGTGCCAGCAGCTCCATTGGTCCGGGGTTCAGTGAAAAACTGTTTTTT. Protein: CASSSIGPGFSEKLFF.